This TCR beta chain was retrieved from a study of shared clonotypes between healthy human individuals. Study-wide results and caveats: With a few donors compared, approximately 5% of naive CD4 clonotypes were shared.

A note on this clone: Its specificity is not known.

V lost 2 bases to trimming and J lost 1 base, with 9 bases between them. CDR1 is SGHNT and CDR2 is YYREEE in the germline V gene (reference sequence). The CDR3 spans 14 residues. The data were produced by immunoSEQ multiplex PCR, yet TCRdb's version contains in-frame clones alone and is incomplete. The data contain under 750,000 clones, roughly 72% of them singletons. The chain links TRBV5-4 to TRBJ2-5; D not certain. The sequenced material came from memory CD4+ T cells sorted from blood. Subset meaning: CD45RA-negative fraction. The sequence was collected from a woman aged 30 to 39 in good health. The CDR3 is CASSLRPRQETQYF. As DNA, the CDR3 is TGTGCCAGCAGCTTAAGACCCCGCCAAGAGACCCAGTACTTC.